Each of the 29 T cell receptor beta chains below was sequenced from the same sample in a study of shared clonotypes between healthy human individuals. Some clones are missing from TCRdb's copy, which holds only in-frame ones; the method was immunoSEQ multiplex PCR. The table includes around 940,000 clones, approximately 76% detected once. Sequenced material: memory CD4+ T cells sorted from blood. Subset noted: CD45RA-negative fraction. These receptors came from a young man in good health.

As to this clone: The same CDR3 also results from other DNA sequences found in this sample. The J gene is TRBJ1-1, the V gene TRBV2; TRBD1 might be the D (6 bases). Germline assignment: CDR1 SNHLY and CDR2 FYNNEI. V was cut by 6 bases and J by 3 bases, with 11 bases left in between. The CDR3 spans 13 residues. The DNA for the CDR3 is TGTGCCAGCAGCCTGACAGGTTACACTGAAGCTTTCTTT. Its protein is CASSLTGYTEAFF.

J is TRBJ2-1 and V is TRBV7-3, with 14 bases fitting TRBD2. Germline trimming cut 2 bases from V and 0 bases from J; bases unmatched to any gene: 0. The germline V gene has CDR1 SGHTA and CDR2 FQGTGA. CDR3 length equals 17 residues. The CDR3 bases are TGTGCCAGCAGCTTAGGGACTAGCGGGGGCTCCTACAATGAGCAGTTCTTC. Protein: CASSLGTSGGSYNEQFF.

The genes are TRBV15 and TRBJ2-7; 7 bases fit TRBD2. Per germline, CDR1 LNHNV and CDR2 YYDKDF (reference sequence). After removal of 6 bases from V and 8 bases from J, the junction contained 10 bases not matched to a gene. The CDR3 is 13 amino acids. The DNA for the CDR3 is TGTGCCACCAGGGAAGCGGGGACCGCCCAGCAGTACTTC. Its translation is CATREAGTAQQYF.

This chain links TRBV18 with TRBJ1-1; no clear D gene. The CDR3 totals 14 residues. Germline CDR1 reads KGHSH; CDR2 reads LQKENI. V was shortened by 0 bases and J by 1 base, with 6 bases between the two germline ends. The CDR3 spells CASSPPNENTEAFF. CDR3 nucleotide sequence: TGTGCCAGCTCACCACCAAATGAGAACACTGAAGCTTTCTTT. The complete variable domain, with remaining parts taken from reference TRBV18 and TRBJ1-1, reads NAGVMQNPRHLVRRRGQEARLRCSPMKGHSHVYWYRQLPEEGLKFMVYLQKENIIDESGMPKERFSAEFPKEGPSILRIQQVVRGDSAAYFCASSPPNENTEAFFGQGTRLTVV.

The V and J genes are TRBV23-1 and TRBJ2-6; D unresolved. Being an ORF, TRBV23-1 has a function that is uncertain. The V end lost 4 bases, the J end lost 0 bases, and 4 bases lay between the germline ends. The CDR3 extends over 14 amino acids. The CDR3 DNA reads TGCGCCAGCAGTCGTGACTCTGGGGCCAACGTCCTGACTTTC. This translates into CASSRDSGANVLTF.

In this sample, this clone turned up a few times. The chain has TRBV6-4 and TRBJ1-1; D is ambiguous. V lost 4 bases and J 2 bases, leaving 8 bases between the germline ends. This CDR3 region has 13 residues. Germline V CDR1 and CDR2: MRHNA, SNTAGT. CDR3 in DNA: TGTGCCAGCAGTGTCCAGGTCAACACTGAAGCTTTCTTT. Translation gives CASSVQVNTEAFF.

The CDR3 loop is CASSNKRSGSSGNTIYF. CDR3 sequence (DNA): TGTGCCAGCAGTAACAAACGGTCGGGTAGCTCTGGAAACACCATATATTTT. This chain joins TRBV2 and TRBJ1-3; D uncertain. V was cut by 5 bases and J by 0 bases, with 17 bases left in between. Germline lookup yields CDR1 SNHLY and CDR2 FYNNEI. CDR3 length: 17 amino acids. The full variable domain, in which reference TRBV2 and TRBJ1-3 provide the parts outside the CDR3, is EPEVTQTPSHQVTQMGQEVILRCVPISNHLYFYWYRQILGQKVEFLVSFYNNEISEKSEIFDDQFSVERPDGSNFTLKIRSTKLEDSAMYFCASSNKRSGSSGNTIYFGEGSWLTVV.

This clone was counted a few times. The rearrangement joins TRBV19 to TRBJ1-2; 9 bases agree with TRBD1. The V segment lost 6 bases and the J segment 4 bases; nucleotides outside the gene matches: 6. This CDR3 spans 14 amino acids. In germline, CDR1 is LNHDA, CDR2 SQIVND (reference sequence). CDR3 loop: CASSRDRDFYGYTF. The CDR3 DNA follows: TGTGCCAGTAGCAGGGACAGGGACTTCTATGGCTACACCTTC.

Only a few counts were recorded for this clone. The chain links TRBV5-8 to TRBJ2-7; either TRBD1 or TRBD2 may supply D (5 bases each). The CDR3 is made up of 14 amino acids. Germline-derived CDR1 and CDR2 are SGHTS and YDEGEE. V shed 1 base and J shed 6 bases, with 14 bases lying between them. The CDR3 nucleotides read TGTGCCAGCAGCTTGCTAGGGCAGGGACGCGAGCAGTACTTC. Its protein is CASSLLGQGREQYF. The variable domain in full, completed from reference TRBV5-8 and TRBJ2-7, reads EAGVTQSPTHLIKTRGQQATLRCSPISGHTSVYWYQQALGLGLQFLLWYDEGEERNRGNFPPRFSGRQFPNYSSELNVNALELEDSALYLCASSLLGQGREQYFGPGTRLTVT.

This chain uses TRBV28 with TRBJ2-3, with TRBD2 matching 8 bases. The length of the CDR3 is 13 residues. Germline V gene lookup returns CDR1 MDHEN and CDR2 SYDVKM. The V gene end was trimmed by 2 bases and the J gene end by 7 bases; junction bases not matched to a gene: 2. The DNA for the CDR3 is TGTGCCAGCAGTTTAGCGGGGGGATATACGCAGTATTTT. This encodes CASSLAGGYTQYF. Combining the CDR3 with reference TRBV28 and TRBJ2-3 gives the whole variable domain DVKVTQSSRYLVKRTGEKVFLECVQDMDHENMFWYRQDPGLGLRLIYFSYDVKMKEKGDIPEGYSVSREKKERFSLILESASTNQTSMYLCASSLAGGYTQYFGPGTRLTVL.

This clone has just a few counts. The chain has TRBV6-5 and TRBJ2-5, with a tentative D call TRBD2 (5 bases). The CDR3 sequence is 11 residues long. The germline V gene has CDR1 MNHEY and CDR2 SVGAGI. V lost 7 bases and J 6 bases, leaving 9 bases between the germline ends. The CDR3 spells CASTTGKTQYF. CDR3 sequence (DNA): TGTGCCAGCACAACGGGGAAGACCCAGTACTTC.

The chain joins TRBV11-2 to TRBJ2-5; D is ambiguous. Germline lookup yields CDR1 SGHAT and CDR2 FQNNGV. This CDR3 has 13 residues. Between the trimmed V and J ends, which lost 4 bases and 7 bases, there was a span of 13 bases. The CDR3 loop reads CASSSGLLGTQYF. The CDR3 DNA reads as TGTGCCAGCAGCTCAGGTTTGCTCGGGACCCAGTACTTC.

The chain is built from TRBV7-8 and TRBJ2-2; D uncertain. V lost 3 bases, J lost 5 bases, and 19 bases lay in between. Looked up from germline, CDR1 is SGHVS and CDR2 is FQNEAQ. The CDR3 totals 17 residues. CDR3 sequence: CASSFVPLTVKTGELFF. The CDR3, as DNA: TGTGCCAGCAGCTTCGTCCCCTTAACAGTTAAGACCGGGGAGCTGTTTTTT.

The chain employs TRBV11-2 and TRBJ2-1; TRBD2 matches 8 bases. The ends lost 5 bases at V and 5 bases at J; junction bases unmatched: 8. CDR1 and CDR2 (germline): SGHAT, FQNNGV. CDR3 length: 15 residues. The CDR3 sequence is CASSPGGLTDNEQFF. The CDR3 DNA is TGTGCCAGCAGCCCGGGGGGGCTAACAGACAATGAGCAGTTCTTC.

About this clone itself: The same CDR3 also results from other DNA sequences found in this sample. V usage is TRBV5-1 and J usage is TRBJ2-1, with 12 bases identical to TRBD2. This CDR3 has 16 residues. V shed 4 bases and J 4 bases; nucleotides not matched to a gene: 6. Germline assignment: CDR1 SGHRS and CDR2 YFSETQ. CDR3 amino acids: CASSRTSGGTYNEQFF. Written as DNA, the CDR3 is TGCGCCAGCAGCCGTACTAGCGGGGGGACTTACAATGAGCAGTTCTTC.

This clone has just a few counts. The chain is built from TRBV5-1 and TRBJ2-2; TRBD1 matches at 11 bases. Germline trimming cut 6 bases from V and 4 bases from J; bases unmatched to any gene: 8. Germline lookup yields CDR1 SGHRS and CDR2 YFSETQ. CDR3 length equals 16 residues. This CDR3 is CASTPTGTGGTGELFF. The CDR3 bases are TGCGCCAGCACTCCTACCGGGACAGGGGGCACCGGGGAGCTGTTTTTT.

This clone appeared once. The chain couples TRBV30 to TRBJ1-3, with D maybe TRBD1 (6 bases). Germline assignment: CDR1 GTSNPN and CDR2 SVGIG (reference sequence). V lost 5 bases and J 0 bases, leaving 14 bases between the germline ends. The CDR3 spans 15 residues. The CDR3, as DNA: TGTGCCTGGGGGGGGCGGAGTAACTCTGGAAACACCATATATTTT. It specifies CAWGGRSNSGNTIYF. Variable domain in full (rest from reference TRBV30 and TRBJ1-3): SQTIHQWPATLVQPVGSPLSLECTVEGTSNPNLYWYRQAAGRGLQLLFYSVGIGQISSEVPQNLSASRPQDRQFILSSKKLLLSDSGFYLCAWGGRSNSGNTIYFGEGSWLTVV.

The rearrangement joins TRBV5-6 to TRBJ1-5; TRBD1 agrees at 9 bases. In germline, CDR1 is SGHDT, CDR2 YYEEEE. J lost 7 bases, V lost 2 bases, and 7 bases had no gene match. This CDR3 comprises 15 residues. CDR3 loop: CASSFWDREKQPQHF. The CDR3 nucleotides are TGTGCCAGCAGCTTCTGGGACAGGGAAAAGCAGCCCCAGCATTTT. The full variable domain, its missing parts supplied by reference TRBV5-6 and TRBJ1-5, is DAGVTQSPTHLIKTRGQQVTLRCSPKSGHDTVSWYQQALGQGPQFIFQYYEEEERQRGNFPDRFSGHQFPNYSSELNVNALLLGDSALYLCASSFWDREKQPQHFGDGTRLSIL.

V gene TRBV5-1 combines with J gene TRBJ2-3; D may be TRBD1 (6 bases). CDR1 and CDR2 (germline): SGHRS, YFSETQ. Trimming stripped 3 bases from V and 0 bases from J, with 8 bases between. The length of the CDR3 is 14 residues. CDR3 loop: CASSWTESTDTQYF. Written as DNA, the CDR3 is TGCGCCAGCAGCTGGACAGAGAGCACAGATACGCAGTATTTT.

The genes are TRBV2 and TRBJ1-4, with D unclear. V was pared by 8 bases and J by 7 bases, with 14 bases between. CDR1 is SNHLY, CDR2 FYNNEI, per germline. This CDR3 contains 13 residues. This chain's CDR3 is CASDRVRAEKLFF. DNA for the CDR3: TGTGCCAGCGACCGAGTGAGGGCTGAAAAACTGTTTTTT.

The chain carries TRBV19 and TRBJ2-2; 11 bases are shared with TRBD1. Germline V gene data show CDR1 as LNHDA and CDR2 as SQIVND (reference sequence). The CDR3 has 15 amino acids. The junction had 1 base not matched to a gene; V was cut back by 2 bases and J by 5 bases. Here the CDR3 reads CASSIWDRGTGELFF. CDR3 sequence (DNA): TGTGCCAGTAGTATATGGGACAGGGGGACCGGGGAGCTGTTTTTT.

The chain links TRBV14 to TRBJ1-2, with unresolved D. Germline lookup yields CDR1 SGHDN and CDR2 FVKESK. V dropped 0 bases and J dropped 5 bases, with 7 bases sitting between them. This CDR3 is 13 amino acids long. CDR3 residues: CASSQDIGYGYTF. The CDR3 DNA sequence: TGTGCCAGCAGCCAAGATATAGGGTATGGCTACACCTTC.

CDR3 sequence: CASSDGRYSGANVLTF. CDR3 DNA sequence: TGCGCCAGCAGTGATGGGAGGTACTCTGGGGCCAACGTCCTGACTTTC. This rearrangement joins TRBV10-2 to TRBJ2-6; TRBD2 is a possible D gene (6 bases). The CDR3 contains 16 residues. Per the germline V gene, CDR1 is WSHSY and CDR2 is SAAADI. V was clipped by 3 bases and J by 0 bases, with 9 bases between them.

Notes on this clone: Other DNA sequences within the sample encode an identical CDR3. The chain is built from TRBV30 and TRBJ1-1, with TRBD1 matching 7 bases. Germline values: CDR1 GTSNPN, CDR2 SVGIG (reference sequence). CDR3 length: 14 amino acids. V lost 4 bases to trimming and J lost 1 base; unmatched junction nucleotides: 6. The CDR3 region has the DNA TGTGCCTGGAACCGACAGGGATGGAACACTGAAGCTTTCTTT. It encodes CAWNRQGWNTEAFF.

The chain uses TRBV9 and TRBJ2-3, with 11 bases fitting TRBD2. Germline V gene data show CDR1 as SGDLS and CDR2 as YYNGEE. Trimming at V came to 3 bases and at J to 2 bases, leaving 11 bases not matched to a gene. The CDR3 contains 18 residues. DNA of the CDR3: TGTGCCAGCAGCGCCGGGACTAGCGGAGGTGACATCACAGATACGCAGTATTTT. It translates to CASSAGTSGGDITDTQYF. The whole variable domain, filled in from reference TRBV9 and TRBJ2-3, reads DSGVTQTPKHLITATGQRVTLRCSPRSGDLSVYWYQQSLDQGLQFLIQYYNGEERAKGNILERFSAQQFPDLHSELNLSSLELGDSALYFCASSAGTSGGDITDTQYFGPGTRLTVL.

The genes are TRBV2 and TRBJ2-1; D is perhaps TRBD1 (6 bases). Germline CDR1 is SNHLY and CDR2 is FYNNEI. Trimming took 6 bases from V and 7 from J, leaving 19 bases between them. The CDR3 runs to 15 residues. CDR3 in DNA: TGTGCCAGCAGGAGGAACAGGGTTGAGTCGAATGAGCAGTTCTTC. Protein product: CASRRNRVESNEQFF.

This clone was observed a few times. The CDR3 nucleotides are TGCGCCAGCAGCCAAGTGCTTGAAAAACTGTTTTTT. It encodes CASSQVLEKLFF. The rearrangement uses TRBV4-1 and TRBJ1-4; D unresolved. The CDR3 is made up of 12 amino acids. The germline V and J ends were trimmed by 1 base and 7 bases, with 4 bases remaining between them. Germline values: CDR1 MGHRA, CDR2 YSYEKL.

This chain joins TRBV7-2 and TRBJ2-7; TRBD2 aligns across 7 bases. Germline CDR1 SGHTA, CDR2 FQGNSA. The CDR3 consists of 14 residues. Germline trimming cut 6 bases from V and 0 bases from J; bases unmatched to any gene: 5. As DNA, the CDR3 is TGTGCCAGCAGGACGGGCGGGAGCTCCTACGAGCAGTACTTC. Translated, it gives CASRTGGSSYEQYF. The full variable domain, completed using reference TRBV7-2 and TRBJ2-7, is GAGVSQSPSNKVTEKGKDVELRCDPISGHTALYWYRQSLGQGLEFLIYFQGNSAPDKSGLPSDRFSAERTGGSVSTLTIQRTQQEDSAVYLCASRTGGSSYEQYFGPGTRLTVT.

This chain connects TRBV5-6 to TRBJ2-1; D is possibly TRBD1 (6 bases). The CDR3 consists of 17 residues. Germline CDR1 SGHDT, CDR2 YYEEEE. V gave up 4 bases and J gave up 6 bases, with 23 bases separating them. The DNA of the CDR3 is TGTGCCAGCAGCCTTCTAATGCCGGGACAATCGACCAATGAGCAGTTCTTC. Protein: CASSLLMPGQSTNEQFF. The full variable domain, in which reference TRBV5-6 and TRBJ2-1 provide the parts outside the CDR3, is DAGVTQSPTHLIKTRGQQVTLRCSPKSGHDTVSWYQQALGQGPQFIFQYYEEEERQRGNFPDRFSGHQFPNYSSELNVNALLLGDSALYLCASSLLMPGQSTNEQFFGPGTRLTVL.